These 24 T cell receptor beta chains came from one sample sequenced in a study of blood T cell repertoires in COVID-19. Measured with immunoSEQ multiplex PCR; TCRdb has only the in-frame clones, and not every one. The top ten hold roughly 6.7% of the sample, which has about 60,000 clones, 82% seen once. The sequenced material came from peripheral blood. The source of these receptors is a man in his sixties with acute or convalescent COVID-19.

The chain combines TRBV29-1 with TRBJ1-2; D not certain. The V and J ends lost 0 bases and 6 bases respectively, with 8 bases between them. This CDR3 has 12 amino acids. Germline V CDR1 and CDR2: SQVTM, ANQGSEA. This CDR3 reads CSVEDSLHGYTF. CDR3 DNA: TGCAGCGTTGAAGATTCCCTCCATGGCTACACCTTC.

The J gene is TRBJ2-7, the V gene TRBV6-6; possible D gene TRBD2, 5 bases. The CDR3 runs to 12 residues. Deletions cut 4 bases from V and 6 bases from J, with 10 bases between. CDR1 is MNHNY and CDR2 is SVGAGI in the germline V gene (reference sequence). In DNA form, the CDR3 reads TGTGCCAGCAGTTCTAGCTTTCTCGAGCAGTACTTC. Protein product: CASSSSFLEQYF.

V and J are TRBV5-6 and TRBJ1-4; D gene ambiguous. The CDR3 is 13 residues long. V was pared by 4 bases and J by 7 bases, with 11 bases between. In germline, CDR1 is SGHDT, CDR2 YYEEEE. CDR3 bases: TGTGCCAGCAGCCGTGAGGGTGGTGAAAAACTGTTTTTT. This gives the protein CASSREGGEKLFF. The complete variable domain, with remaining parts taken from reference TRBV5-6 and TRBJ1-4, reads DAGVTQSPTHLIKTRGQQVTLRCSPKSGHDTVSWYQQALGQGPQFIFQYYEEEERQRGNFPDRFSGHQFPNYSSELNVNALLLGDSALYLCASSREGGEKLFFGSGTQLSVL.

This chain links TRBV15 with TRBJ1-2; D perhaps matches TRBD1 (5 bases). Between the trimmed V and J ends, which lost 3 bases and 8 bases, there was a span of 25 bases. The CDR3 sequence is 17 residues long. Germline V lookup: CDR1 LNHNV, CDR2 YYDKDF (reference sequence). The CDR3 spells CATSRIRDPSFGGGYTF. The CDR3 region has the DNA TGTGCCACCAGCAGGATCCGGGACCCTTCTTTCGGGGGAGGCTACACCTTC.

V gene TRBV5-4 combines with J gene TRBJ2-2; TRBD2 is a possible D gene (6 bases). V was clipped by 4 bases and J by 6 bases, with 16 bases between them. CDR3 length: 15 residues. Germline V CDR1 and CDR2: SGHNT, YYREEE (reference sequence). In nucleotides, the CDR3 is TGTGCCAGCAGCGGGGGACTCGGCAGGTCCGGGGAGCTGTTTTTT. Encoded protein: CASSGGLGRSGELFF.

The chain has TRBV5-5 and TRBJ1-4, with a possible D match to TRBD1 (5 bases). V was pared by 1 base and J by 5 bases, with 6 bases between. The CDR3 totals 13 residues. From germline, CDR1 is SGHKS and CDR2 YYEKEE (reference sequence). The CDR3 here is CASSLWGNEKLFF. Written as DNA, the CDR3 is TGTGCCAGCAGCTTGTGGGGCAATGAAAAACTGTTTTTT.

This chain joins TRBV19 and TRBJ1-2; D call uncertain. V dropped 1 base and J dropped 3 bases, with 12 bases sitting between them. This CDR3 spans 15 amino acids. The germline CDR1 and CDR2 sequences are LNHDA and SQIVND (reference sequence). CDR3 nucleotide sequence: TGTGCCAGTAGTATAGCTGCAGGAGGCTACTATGGCTACACCTTC. Translated, it gives CASSIAAGGYYGYTF.

Details on this clone: Sequence at one end of the junction differs from germline and may be a read error. V gene TRBV20-1 combines with J gene TRBJ2-5; 9 positions match TRBD1. This CDR3 has 11 residues. Germline loops: CDR1 DFQATT, CDR2 SNEGSKA (reference sequence). Here the CDR3 reads CSATTGTGNDF. The CDR3 coding sequence is TGCAGTGCTACCACCGGGACAGGGAATGACTTC.

This clone was seen only once. V gene TRBV19 combines with J gene TRBJ2-7; a weak D match, TRBD1 (5 bases). CDR1 and CDR2 (germline): LNHDA, SQIVND (reference sequence). Trimming pared 3 bases from V and 8 bases from J, leaving 14 bases between. The CDR3 consists of 13 residues. The CDR3 coding sequence is TGTGCCAGTAGTATCGACAGATCTACGCAGCAGTACTTC. As protein: CASSIDRSTQQYF.

This clone ranks as medium-sized (0.01 to 0.1%). The V call is TRBV5-4, the J call TRBJ1-4; tentative D call: TRBD1 (5 bases). This CDR3 region has 13 residues. The germline gives CDR1 SGHNT, CDR2 YYREEE (reference sequence). V lost 4 bases and J lost 8, with 12 bases in between. This CDR3 is CASSLDSAEKLFF. The CDR3, as DNA: TGTGCCAGCAGCCTAGACAGTGCGGAAAAACTGTTTTTT.

V and J are TRBV15 and TRBJ1-6, with 8 bases that match TRBD1. This CDR3 is built from 15 residues. The germline CDR1 and CDR2 sequences are LNHNV and YYDKDF (reference sequence). The ends lost 3 bases at V and 9 bases at J; junction bases unmatched: 7. The CDR3 protein is CATSRTTGVSSPLHF. CDR3 coding DNA: TGTGCCACCAGCAGGACGACAGGGGTGAGTTCACCCCTCCACTTT.

V is TRBV12-3 or TRBV12-4 and J is TRBJ1-6; D remains ambiguous. CDR3 size: 12 residues. V was cut by 3 bases and J by 10 bases, with 7 bases left in between. CDR3 in amino acids: CASSFSGSPLHF. CDR3 coding DNA: TGTGCCAGCAGTTTTTCGGGATCACCCCTCCACTTT.

V usage is TRBV6-2 or TRBV6-3 and J usage is TRBJ2-3, with TRBD1 matching 7 bases. J was trimmed by 0 bases and V by 6 bases; bases with no gene match: 12. Germline V gene lookup returns CDR1 MNHEY and CDR2 SVGEGT. This CDR3 comprises 17 residues. The CDR3 nucleotides read TGTGCCAGCAGCTTATCTCGGACAGGCCTTAGCACAGATACGCAGTATTTT. Its protein product is CASSLSRTGLSTDTQYF.

This clone was found once. The chain is built from TRBV3-1 (or the pseudogene TRBV3-2) and TRBJ2-7; 8 bases match TRBD2. V shed 4 bases and J 2 bases; nucleotides not matched to a gene: 4. The CDR3 contains 14 residues. Germline V gives CDR1 LGHDT, CDR2 YNNKEL (reference sequence). This CDR3 reads CASSRQRGTYEQYF. CDR3 sequence (DNA): TGTGCCAGCAGCCGACAGCGGGGGACCTACGAGCAGTACTTC.

This clone was observed a few times. The chain carries TRBV7-9 and TRBJ1-2; 9 bases are shared with TRBD1. CDR1 and CDR2 from the germline V gene are SEHNR and FQNEAQ (reference sequence). V lost 3 bases and J lost 6; bases outside the gene matches: 8. The CDR3 has 15 amino acids. CDR3 coding DNA: TGTGCCAGCAGCTTGACTACAGGGGGCGTTGATGGCTACACCTTC. Amino acid sequence: CASSLTTGGVDGYTF.

This chain uses TRBV11-1 with TRBJ2-2; 8 positions agree with TRBD2. After removal of 5 bases from V and 3 bases from J, the junction contained 2 bases not matched to a gene. The CDR3 extends over 14 amino acids. The V gene's germline CDR1 is SGHAT and CDR2 FQDESV (reference sequence). The CDR3 region has the DNA TGTGCCAGCAGCCGCGGGGGGTACACCGGGGAGCTGTTTTTT. This gives the protein CASSRGGYTGELFF.

The chain uses TRBV6-1 and TRBJ1-2; D gene unclear. The CDR3 has 15 residues. Germline CDR1 and CDR2: MNHNS and SASEGT. Deletions cut 1 base from V and 0 bases from J, with 9 bases between. The CDR3 DNA reads as TGTGCCAGCAGTGAAGATGTCCCAACTAACTATGGCTACACCTTC. Protein: CASSEDVPTNYGYTF.

J is TRBJ2-3 and V is TRBV25-1, with TRBD2 identical over 9 bases. The CDR3 totals 16 residues. The germline V gene has CDR1 MGHDK and CDR2 SYGVNS. Losses at the gene ends were 6 bases for V and 0 bases for J; bases not matched to a gene: 7. This chain's CDR3 is CASRGRLADSTDTQYF. The CDR3 coding sequence is TGTGCCAGCAGGGGTCGACTAGCGGATAGCACAGATACGCAGTATTTT.

The gene calls are TRBV15 and TRBJ2-5, with 8 positions matching TRBD2. CDR3 length equals 14 residues. V lost 6 bases, J lost 0 bases, and 3 bases stayed unmatched. CDR1 is LNHNV and CDR2 is YYDKDF in the germline V gene (reference sequence). The CDR3 loop reads CATRGGGYQETQYF. For the CDR3, the DNA is TGTGCCACCAGGGGCGGGGGGTACCAAGAGACCCAGTACTTC.

This chain joins TRBV24-1 and TRBJ1-4; TRBD1 might be the D (5 bases). Trimming removed 4 bases at V and 6 bases at J, with 23 bases between. CDR3 length equals 18 residues. In germline, CDR1 is KGHDR, CDR2 SFDVKD. CDR3 in DNA: TGTGCCACCAGTGACCCAAGATCAAGCACCCGGGGGTATGAAAAACTGTTTTTT. Protein product: CATSDPRSSTRGYEKLFF.

The V gene is TRBV30, the J gene TRBJ2-7; a possible D gene is TRBD1 (6 bases). The CDR3 loop spans 15 amino acids. The germline gives CDR1 GTSNPN, CDR2 SVGIG (reference sequence). V lost 3 bases, J lost 0 bases, and 15 bases lay in between. This CDR3 reads CAWSAQGYGSYEQYV. CDR3 coding DNA: TGTGCCTGGAGCGCGCAGGGGTACGGCTCCTACGAGCAGTACGTC.

The chain links TRBV9 to TRBJ2-2; D gene ambiguous. This CDR3 region has 14 residues. With 0 bases removed from V and 2 bases from J, the gap between germline ends came to 5 bases. The germline V gene has CDR1 SGDLS and CDR2 YYNGEE. CDR3: CASSVGVNTGELFF. The CDR3 nucleotides are TGTGCCAGCAGCGTAGGTGTAAACACCGGGGAGCTGTTTTTT.

The chain employs TRBV5-6 and TRBJ2-4; a possible D gene is TRBD2 (6 bases). Between the trimmed V and J ends, which lost 0 bases and 0 bases, there was a span of 10 bases. This CDR3 has 16 residues. CDR1 is SGHDT, CDR2 YYEEEE, per germline. Here the CDR3 reads CASSLASGLAKNIQYF. As DNA, the CDR3 is TGTGCCAGCAGCTTGGCCTCGGGACTAGCCAAAAACATTCAGTACTTC.

The gene calls are TRBV30 and TRBJ1-2, with D possibly TRBD1 on 5 matching bases. V gave up 2 bases and J gave up 6 bases, with 10 bases separating them. There are 12 residues in the CDR3. Germline V lookup: CDR1 GTSNPN, CDR2 SVGIG (reference sequence). The CDR3 loop reads CAWSFPGNGYTF. The DNA for the CDR3 is TGTGCCTGGAGTTTTCCAGGGAATGGCTACACCTTC.